A single sample gave rise to the 18 T cell receptor beta chains below, sequenced in a study of T cell responses to AZD1222 COVID-19 vaccine. Repertoires were generated with immunoSEQ multiplex PCR, while TCRdb's copy carries only in-frame clones and drops some. The sample includes 150,000 to 200,000 clones, 85% to 90% seen only once; the top ten take 2.5% to 3%. The material was peripheral blood, obtained on day 0 of MenACWY control vaccination. These TCRs come from an adult in good health.

V is TRBV20-1 and J is TRBJ2-7; possibly TRBD1 for D (5 bases). Germline CDR1 is DFQATT and CDR2 is SNEGSKA (reference sequence). Trimming pared 8 bases from V and 9 bases from J, leaving 8 bases between. The CDR3 runs 8 residues. The CDR3 sequence: CSLGAQYF. The CDR3 DNA reads TGCAGTCTAGGGGCGCAGTACTTC.

The chain uses TRBV5-1 and TRBJ2-3; 8 nucleotides align to TRBD2. Trimming took 2 bases from V and 5 from J; bases not matched to a gene: 7. This CDR3 region has 15 residues. Germline V gene data show CDR1 as SGHRS and CDR2 as YFSETQ. CDR3 in amino acids: CASSFGAGGRDTQYF. CDR3 sequence (DNA): TGCGCCAGCAGCTTTGGGGCGGGGGGCCGAGATACGCAGTATTTT.

V is TRBV6-6 and J is TRBJ1-6; 7 bases match TRBD1. The CDR3 spans 12 residues. Per germline, CDR1 MNHNY and CDR2 SVGAGI (reference sequence). V lost 6 bases to trimming and J lost 8 bases; unmatched junction nucleotides: 1. The CDR3 bases are TGTGCCAGCAGCAGGGGGGATTCACCCCTCCACTTT. It is translated as CASSRGDSPLHF.

The chain employs TRBV7-2 and TRBJ2-7, with 12 bases fitting TRBD1. Trimming cost V 5 bases and J 6 bases; bases outside gene matches: 8. CDR1 and CDR2 from the germline V gene are SGHTA and FQGNSA. The CDR3 length is 15 residues. CDR3 in DNA: TGTGCCAGCAGCCTGGGACAGGGGGCTTCTGGCGAGCAGTACTTC. It yields the protein CASSLGQGASGEQYF.

CDR3: CASSLGTANTEAFF. The CDR3 nucleotides are TGCGCCAGCAGCTTGGGTACAGCGAACACTGAAGCTTTCTTT. This chain uses TRBV5-1 with TRBJ1-1; no clear D gene. V dropped 0 bases and J dropped 1 base, with 7 bases sitting between them. CDR1 SGHRS and CDR2 YFSETQ come from the germline V gene. This CDR3 is built from 14 residues.

The CDR3, as DNA: TGCGCCAGCAGCCCTCTACAGGGTTCTATCGGCTACACCTTC. Its translation: CASSPLQGSIGYTF. The chain carries TRBV5-1 and TRBJ1-2; maybe TRBD1 (6 bases). Germline V CDR1 and CDR2: SGHRS, YFSETQ. There are 14 residues in the CDR3. V shed 4 bases and J shed 8 bases, with 18 bases lying between them.

The rearrangement links TRBV5-1 to TRBJ1-4; possibly TRBD1 for D (5 bases). The V gene lost 5 bases and the J gene lost 0 bases, with 14 bases spanning the gap. The CDR3 runs to 16 residues. Germline V lookup: CDR1 SGHRS, CDR2 YFSETQ. The CDR3 DNA reads TGCGCCAGCAGGCTCAGCAGGGAGGCAACTAATGAAAAACTGTTTTTT. Amino acids: CASRLSREATNEKLFF.

For the CDR3, the DNA is TGTGCCAGCAGCCCGGTTCACCGGGACACACTCACCGGGGAGCTGTTTTTT. Amino acids: CASSPVHRDTLTGELFF. The chain couples TRBV5-5 to TRBJ2-2, with a weak D call TRBD1 (6 bases). CDR1 is SGHKS and CDR2 is YYEKEE in the germline V gene (reference sequence). The CDR3 extends over 17 amino acids. Trimming shortened V by 4 bases and J by 4 bases, and 20 bases separated the two germline ends.

This chain uses TRBV5-1 with TRBJ2-7; 10 bases align to TRBD2. This CDR3 has 15 amino acids. Germline V lookup: CDR1 SGHRS, CDR2 YFSETQ. Trimming cost V 2 bases and J 2 bases; bases outside gene matches: 4. CDR3 bases: TGCGCCAGCAGCTTTGCTACTAGCGGGACCTACGAGCAGTACTTC. It codes for CASSFATSGTYEQYF.

The chain uses TRBV25-1 and TRBJ1-1; no reliable D call. Germline CDR1 and CDR2: MGHDK and SYGVNS. CDR3 size: 13 residues. V was trimmed by 7 bases and J by 6 bases, leaving 15 bases between them. CDR3 in amino acids: CASTVRGMAEAFF. The CDR3 DNA follows: TGTGCCAGCACGGTTCGGGGAATGGCTGAAGCTTTCTTT.

CDR3 sequence: CASSSQGADNSPLHF. The CDR3 DNA sequence: TGTGCCAGCAGCTCACAGGGGGCGGATAATTCACCCCTCCACTTT. The chain recombines TRBV7-9 with TRBJ1-6, with 9 bases that match TRBD1. Unmatched junction bases numbered 3, after V lost 4 bases and J lost 5 bases. This CDR3 is 15 amino acids long. Germline V CDR1 and CDR2: SEHNR, FQNEAQ (reference sequence).

The CDR3 protein is CAWSPGHPNTEAFF. Written as DNA, the CDR3 is TGTGCCTGGAGTCCGGGACACCCGAACACTGAAGCTTTCTTT. The rearrangement uses TRBV30 and TRBJ1-1; D may be TRBD1 (6 bases). Per germline, CDR1 GTSNPN and CDR2 SVGIG (reference sequence). The V and J ends lost 2 bases and 1 base respectively, with 11 bases between them. The CDR3 totals 14 residues.

The CDR3 DNA reads as TGTGCCAGCAGCCACCCGATGGTCCGGGACGAGCAGTACTTC. This codes for CASSHPMVRDEQYF. The chain joins TRBV21-1 to TRBJ2-7; the table's D gene call, TRBD2, was not cross checked with the DNA. TRBV21-1 is designated a pseudogene. The CDR3 covers 14 residues.

This chain links TRBV19 with TRBJ2-7, with TRBD2 identical over 9 bases. The CDR3 length is 14 residues. Looked up from germline, CDR1 is LNHDA and CDR2 is SQIVND (reference sequence). Trimming removed 3 bases from V and 6 bases from J; junction bases left unmatched: 6. The CDR3 nucleotides read TGTGCCAGTAGTATCGGGACTAGCAGTGCCGAGCAGTACTTC. Translating gives CASSIGTSSAEQYF.

This chain uses TRBV28 with TRBJ1-5, with 8 bases fitting TRBD1. This CDR3 is built from 16 residues. CDR1 and CDR2 (germline): MDHEN, SYDVKM. The V and J ends lost 5 bases and 5 bases, in that order; junction bases with no gene match: 11. In DNA, the CDR3 is TGTGCCAGCAGTGCAACGGACAGGGTTTCGCATCAGCCCCAGCATTTT. Translating gives CASSATDRVSHQPQHF.

This chain connects TRBV24-1 to TRBJ2-1; 9 bases line up with TRBD2. The CDR3 spans 16 residues. Germline values: CDR1 KGHDR, CDR2 SFDVKD. V was pared by 3 bases and J by 2 bases, with 4 bases of the junction left unmatched. This chain's CDR3 is CATSDPSGKAYNEQFF. CDR3 nucleotides: TGTGCCACCAGTGATCCTAGCGGGAAGGCCTACAATGAGCAGTTCTTC.

CDR3 in amino acids: CASSLTGRKAFF. As DNA, the CDR3 is TGTGCCAGCAGTTTAACAGGGAGGAAAGCTTTCTTT. J is TRBJ1-1 and V is TRBV28, with a tentative D call TRBD1 (6 bases). V lost 2 bases and J lost 9, with 10 bases in between. In germline, CDR1 is MDHEN, CDR2 SYDVKM. There are 12 residues in the CDR3.

This rearrangement joins TRBV12-3 or TRBV12-4 to TRBJ1-1; D might be TRBD1 (5 bases). The CDR3 covers 13 residues. V lost 3 bases and J 4 bases, leaving 9 bases between the germline ends. The CDR3 protein is CASSFQGVTEAFF. The CDR3 coding sequence is TGTGCCAGCAGTTTCCAGGGTGTCACTGAAGCTTTCTTT.